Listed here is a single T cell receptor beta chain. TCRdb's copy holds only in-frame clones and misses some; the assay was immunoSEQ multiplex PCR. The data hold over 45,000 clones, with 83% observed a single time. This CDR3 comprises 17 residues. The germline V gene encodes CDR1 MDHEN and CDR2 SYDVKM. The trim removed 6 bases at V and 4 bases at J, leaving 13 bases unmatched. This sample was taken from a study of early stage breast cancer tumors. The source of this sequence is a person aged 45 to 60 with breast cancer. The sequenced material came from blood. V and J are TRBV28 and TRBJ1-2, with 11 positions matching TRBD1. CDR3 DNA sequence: TGTGCCAGCAGCTCCCGAGGACAGGGGGCGCGGAGCTATGGCTACACCTTC. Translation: CASSSRGQGARSYGYTF.